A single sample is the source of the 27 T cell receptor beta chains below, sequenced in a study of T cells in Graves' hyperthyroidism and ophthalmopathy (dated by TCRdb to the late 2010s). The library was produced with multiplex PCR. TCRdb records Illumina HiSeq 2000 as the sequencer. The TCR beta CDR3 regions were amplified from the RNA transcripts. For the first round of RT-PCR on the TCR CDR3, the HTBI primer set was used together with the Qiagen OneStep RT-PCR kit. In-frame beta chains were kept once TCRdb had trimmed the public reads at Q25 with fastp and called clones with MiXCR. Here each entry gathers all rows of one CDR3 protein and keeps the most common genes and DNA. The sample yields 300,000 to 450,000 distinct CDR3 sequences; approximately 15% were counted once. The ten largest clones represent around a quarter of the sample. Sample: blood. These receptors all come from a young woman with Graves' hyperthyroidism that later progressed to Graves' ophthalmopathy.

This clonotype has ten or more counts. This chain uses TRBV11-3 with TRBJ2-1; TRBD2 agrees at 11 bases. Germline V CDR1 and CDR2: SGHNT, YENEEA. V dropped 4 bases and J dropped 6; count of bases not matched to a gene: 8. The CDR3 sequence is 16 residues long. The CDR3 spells CASSSRGTSGRNEQFF. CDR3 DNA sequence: TGTGCCAGCAGCTCCCGTGGGACTAGCGGCCGCAATGAGCAGTTCTTC.

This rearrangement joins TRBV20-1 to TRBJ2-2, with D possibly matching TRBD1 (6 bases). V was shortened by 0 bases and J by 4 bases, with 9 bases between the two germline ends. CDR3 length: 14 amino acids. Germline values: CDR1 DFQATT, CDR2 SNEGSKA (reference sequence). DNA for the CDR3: TGCAGTGCTAGAGATGGCAGGGGCACCGGGGAGCTGTTTTTT. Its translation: CSARDGRGTGELFF.

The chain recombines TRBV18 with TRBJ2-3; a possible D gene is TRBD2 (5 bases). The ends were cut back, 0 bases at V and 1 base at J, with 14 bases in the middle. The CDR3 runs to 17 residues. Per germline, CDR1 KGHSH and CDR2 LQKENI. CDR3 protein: CASSPPLADYGTDTQYF. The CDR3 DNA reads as TGTGCCAGCTCACCACCTCTCGCAGACTACGGCACAGATACGCAGTATTTT.

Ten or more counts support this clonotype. CDR3 coding DNA: TGTGCCAGCAGCCAAGGCCCGGGACAGGGTCAGCCCCAGCATTTT. It encodes CASSQGPGQGQPQHF. This chain uses TRBV4-2 with TRBJ1-5; 9 nucleotides align to TRBD1. Germline lookup yields CDR1 LGHNA and CDR2 YNFKEQ. V shed 1 base and J 6 bases; nucleotides not matched to a gene: 4. There are 15 residues in the CDR3.

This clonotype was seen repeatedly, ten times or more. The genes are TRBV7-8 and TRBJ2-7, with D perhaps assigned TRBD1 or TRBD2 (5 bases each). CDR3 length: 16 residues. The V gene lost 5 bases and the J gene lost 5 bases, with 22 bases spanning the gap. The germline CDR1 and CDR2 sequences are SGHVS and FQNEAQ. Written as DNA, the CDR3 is TGTGCCAGCAGCCCGGACATCCTGGGGGATACGGACGAGCAGTACTTC. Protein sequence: CASSPDILGDTDEQYF.

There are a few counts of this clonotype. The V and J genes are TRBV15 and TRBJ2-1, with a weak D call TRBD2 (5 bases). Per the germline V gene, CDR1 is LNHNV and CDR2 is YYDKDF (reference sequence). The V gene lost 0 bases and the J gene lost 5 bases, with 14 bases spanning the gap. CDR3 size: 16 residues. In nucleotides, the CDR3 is TGTGCCACCAGCAGAGAAAGGCTAGCCGGGGACAATGAGCAGTTCTTC. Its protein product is CATSRERLAGDNEQFF. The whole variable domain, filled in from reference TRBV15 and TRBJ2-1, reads DAMVIQNPRYQVTQFGKPVTLSCSQTLNHNVMYWYQQKSSQAPKLLFHYYDKDFNNEADTPDNFQSRRPNTSFCFLDIRSPGLGDTAMYLCATSRERLAGDNEQFFGPGTRLTVL.

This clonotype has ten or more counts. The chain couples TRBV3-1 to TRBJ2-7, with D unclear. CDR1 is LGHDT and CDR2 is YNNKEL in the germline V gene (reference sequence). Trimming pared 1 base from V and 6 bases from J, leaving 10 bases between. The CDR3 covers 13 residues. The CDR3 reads CASSQGQRREQYF. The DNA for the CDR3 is TGTGCCAGCAGCCAAGGCCAACGGCGCGAGCAGTACTTC.

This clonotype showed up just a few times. CDR3 in DNA: TGTGCCAGCAGCGATCGGGACAGGGGGTTGCCTGAAGCTTTCTTT. This codes for CASSDRDRGLPEAFF. The genes are TRBV7-9 and TRBJ1-1, with 11 bases aligning to TRBD1. The CDR3 consists of 15 residues. The V gene end was trimmed by 5 bases and the J gene end by 6 bases; junction bases not matched to a gene: 8. Germline CDR1 SEHNR, CDR2 FQNEAQ (reference sequence).

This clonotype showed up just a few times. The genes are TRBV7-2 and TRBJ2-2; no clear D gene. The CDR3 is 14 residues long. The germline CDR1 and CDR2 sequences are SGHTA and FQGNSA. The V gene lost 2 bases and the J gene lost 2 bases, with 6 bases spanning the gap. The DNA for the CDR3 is TGTGCCAGCAGCTTATCTTTTAACACCGGGGAGCTGTTTTTT. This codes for CASSLSFNTGELFF.

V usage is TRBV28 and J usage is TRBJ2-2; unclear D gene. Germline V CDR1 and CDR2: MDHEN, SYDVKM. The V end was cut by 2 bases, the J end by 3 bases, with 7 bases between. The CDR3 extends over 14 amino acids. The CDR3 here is CASSLISDTGELFF. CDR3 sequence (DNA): TGTGCCAGCAGTTTAATCTCTGACACCGGGGAGCTGTTTTTT.

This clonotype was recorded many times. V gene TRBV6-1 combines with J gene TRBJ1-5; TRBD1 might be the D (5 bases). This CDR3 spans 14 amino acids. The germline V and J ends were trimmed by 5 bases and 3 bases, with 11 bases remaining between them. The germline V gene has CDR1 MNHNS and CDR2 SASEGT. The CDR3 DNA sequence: TGTGCCAGCAGTTCGGTGACAGACAATCAGCCCCAGCATTTT. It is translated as CASSSVTDNQPQHF.

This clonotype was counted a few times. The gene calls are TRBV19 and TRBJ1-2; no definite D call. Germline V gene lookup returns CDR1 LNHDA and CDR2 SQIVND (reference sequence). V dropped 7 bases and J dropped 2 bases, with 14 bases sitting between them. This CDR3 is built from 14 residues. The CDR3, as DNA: TGTGCCAGTACCTCGGCAGCGAGGAACTATGGCTACACCTTC. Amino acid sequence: CASTSAARNYGYTF.

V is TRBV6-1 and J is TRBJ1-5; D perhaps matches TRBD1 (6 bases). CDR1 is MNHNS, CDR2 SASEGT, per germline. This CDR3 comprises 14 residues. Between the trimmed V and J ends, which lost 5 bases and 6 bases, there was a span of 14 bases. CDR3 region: CASSRPGDLQPQHF. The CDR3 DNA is TGTGCCAGCAGTAGGCCAGGGGATCTTCAGCCCCAGCATTTT.

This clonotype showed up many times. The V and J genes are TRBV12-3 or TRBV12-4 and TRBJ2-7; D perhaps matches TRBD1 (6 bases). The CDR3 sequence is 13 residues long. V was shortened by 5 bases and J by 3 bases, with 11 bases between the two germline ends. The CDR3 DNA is TGTGCCAGCAGTCAGGACAGCTTCTACGAGCAGTACTTC. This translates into CASSQDSFYEQYF.

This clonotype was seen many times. The CDR3 is CATSDITSGRHGELFF. CDR3 nucleotides: TGTGCCACCAGTGATATTACTAGCGGGAGGCACGGGGAGCTGTTTTTT. The rearrangement joins TRBV24-1 to TRBJ2-2; TRBD2 aligns across 12 bases. Germline V gives CDR1 KGHDR, CDR2 SFDVKD. The CDR3 runs 16 residues. After removal of 3 bases from V and 7 bases from J, the junction contained 5 bases not matched to a gene.

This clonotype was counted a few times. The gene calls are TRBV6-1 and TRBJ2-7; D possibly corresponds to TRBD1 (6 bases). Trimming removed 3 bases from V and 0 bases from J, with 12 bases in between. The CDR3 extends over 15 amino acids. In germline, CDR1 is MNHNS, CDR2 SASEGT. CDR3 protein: CASSDRTAGSYEQYF. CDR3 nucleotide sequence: TGTGCCAGCAGTGACCGGACAGCCGGCTCCTACGAGCAGTACTTC.

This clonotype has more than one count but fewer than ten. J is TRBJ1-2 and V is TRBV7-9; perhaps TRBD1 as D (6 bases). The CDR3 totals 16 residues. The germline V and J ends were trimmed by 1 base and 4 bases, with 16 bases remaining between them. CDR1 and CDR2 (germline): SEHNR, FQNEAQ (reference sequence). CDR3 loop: CASSLGQEQGGYGYTF. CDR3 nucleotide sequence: TGTGCCAGCAGCTTAGGCCAGGAACAGGGAGGCTATGGCTACACCTTC. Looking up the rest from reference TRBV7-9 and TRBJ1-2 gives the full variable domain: DTGVSQNPRHKITKRGQNVTFRCDPISEHNRLYWYRQTLGQGPEFLTYFQNEAQLEKSRLLSDRFSAERPKGSFSTLEIQRTEQGDSAMYLCASSLGQEQGGYGYTFGSGTRLTVV.

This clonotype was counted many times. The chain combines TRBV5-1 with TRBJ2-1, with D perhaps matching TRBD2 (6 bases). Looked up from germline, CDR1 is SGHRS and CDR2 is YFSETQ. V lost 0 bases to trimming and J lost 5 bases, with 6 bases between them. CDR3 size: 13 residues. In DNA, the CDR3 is TGCGCCAGCAGCTTGGGCGGGGACAATGAGCAGTTCTTC. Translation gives CASSLGGDNEQFF.

CDR3 residues: CSARDLESGANVLTF. The CDR3 DNA reads as TGCAGTGCTAGAGATCTGGAGTCTGGGGCCAACGTCCTGACTTTC. This sequence joins TRBV20-1 and TRBJ2-6; D ambiguous. Germline CDR1 DFQATT, CDR2 SNEGSKA (reference sequence). CDR3 size: 15 residues. Trimming took off 0 bases at V and 1 base at J, with 7 bases between the two ends.

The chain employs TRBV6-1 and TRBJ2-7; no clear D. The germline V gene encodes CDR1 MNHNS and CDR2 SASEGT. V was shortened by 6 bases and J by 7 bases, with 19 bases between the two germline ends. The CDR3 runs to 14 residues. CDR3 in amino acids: CASSRRLGMWEQYF. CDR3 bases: TGTGCCAGCAGCCGGCGTTTGGGGATGTGGGAGCAGTACTTC.

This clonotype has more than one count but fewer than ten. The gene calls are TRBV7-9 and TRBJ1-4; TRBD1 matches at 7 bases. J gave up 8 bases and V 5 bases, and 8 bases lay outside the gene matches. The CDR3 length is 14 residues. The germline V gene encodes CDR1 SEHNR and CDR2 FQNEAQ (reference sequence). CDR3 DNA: TGTGCCAGCAGCAAGGGGACAGTTGAGGAAAAACTGTTTTTT. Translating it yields CASSKGTVEEKLFF. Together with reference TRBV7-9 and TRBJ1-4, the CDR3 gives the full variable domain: DTGVSQNPRHKITKRGQNVTFRCDPISEHNRLYWYRQTLGQGPEFLTYFQNEAQLEKSRLLSDRFSAERPKGSFSTLEIQRTEQGDSAMYLCASSKGTVEEKLFFGSGTQLSVL.

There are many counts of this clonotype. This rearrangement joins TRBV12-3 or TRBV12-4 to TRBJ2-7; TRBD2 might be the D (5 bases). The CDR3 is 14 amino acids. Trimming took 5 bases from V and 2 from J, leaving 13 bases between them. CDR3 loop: CASSPSPGTYEQYF. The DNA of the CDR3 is TGTGCCAGCAGTCCCAGCCCGGGAACCTACGAGCAGTACTTC.

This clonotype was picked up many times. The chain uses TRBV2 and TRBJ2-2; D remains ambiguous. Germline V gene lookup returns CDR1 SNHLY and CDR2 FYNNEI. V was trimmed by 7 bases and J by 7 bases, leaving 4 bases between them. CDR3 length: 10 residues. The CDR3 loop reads CASKVGELFF. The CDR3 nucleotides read TGTGCCAGCAAGGTCGGGGAGCTGTTTTTT. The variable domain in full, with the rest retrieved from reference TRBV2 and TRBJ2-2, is EPEVTQTPSHQVTQMGQEVILRCVPISNHLYFYWYRQILGQKVEFLVSFYNNEISEKSEIFDDQFSVERPDGSNFTLKIRSTKLEDSAMYFCASKVGELFFGEGSRLTVL.

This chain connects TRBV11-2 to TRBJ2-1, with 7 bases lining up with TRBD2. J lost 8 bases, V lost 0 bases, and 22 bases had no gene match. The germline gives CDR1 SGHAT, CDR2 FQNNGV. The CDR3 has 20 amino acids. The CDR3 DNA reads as TGTGCCAGCAGCTTAGATTTGGCCGCCCCTCTAGCGGCCAACGGCTATGAGCAGTTCTTC. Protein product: CASSLDLAAPLAANGYEQFF.

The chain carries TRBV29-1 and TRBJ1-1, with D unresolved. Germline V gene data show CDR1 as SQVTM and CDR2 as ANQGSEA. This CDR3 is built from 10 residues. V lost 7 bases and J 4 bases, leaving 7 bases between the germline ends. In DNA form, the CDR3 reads TGCAGCGCCCACAGCACTGAAGCTTTCTTT. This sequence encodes CSAHSTEAFF.

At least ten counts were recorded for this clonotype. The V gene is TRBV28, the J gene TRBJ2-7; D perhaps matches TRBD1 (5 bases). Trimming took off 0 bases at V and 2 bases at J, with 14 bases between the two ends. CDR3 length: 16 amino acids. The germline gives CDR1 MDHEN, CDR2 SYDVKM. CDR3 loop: CASSLWGLGFAYEQYF. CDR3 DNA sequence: TGTGCCAGCAGTTTATGGGGGCTTGGCTTCGCCTACGAGCAGTACTTC. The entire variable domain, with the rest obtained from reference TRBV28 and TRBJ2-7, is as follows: DVKVTQSSRYLVKRTGEKVFLECVQDMDHENMFWYRQDPGLGLRLIYFSYDVKMKEKGDIPEGYSVSREKKERFSLILESASTNQTSMYLCASSLWGLGFAYEQYFGPGTRLTVT.

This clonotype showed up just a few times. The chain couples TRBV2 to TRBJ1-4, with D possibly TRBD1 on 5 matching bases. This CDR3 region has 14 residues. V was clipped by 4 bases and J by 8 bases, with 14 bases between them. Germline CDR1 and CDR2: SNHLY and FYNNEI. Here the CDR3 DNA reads TGTGCCAGCAGTGTGGGGGTTATGGGAGAAAAACTGTTTTTT. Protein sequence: CASSVGVMGEKLFF.